This T cell receptor beta chain was documented in a study of cytomegalovirus exposure and HLA in healthy donors. The primer mix had 60 Vbeta and 13 Jbeta primers. Data came from immunoSEQ multiplex PCR; TCRdb stores just in-frame clones and leaves some out. The top ten clones hold approximately 0.7% of a sample with fewer than 200,000 clones, 70% to 80% of them seen once. Germline loops: CDR1 LGHNA, CDR2 YSLEER. This CDR3 is built from 16 residues. With 0 bases clipped from V and 0 bases from J, the junction kept 5 bases outside the gene matches. Sequencing used PBMCs. This rearrangement joins TRBV4-3 to TRBJ2-7; 7 nucleotides align to TRBD2. This TCR was sampled from a woman aged 40 to 55 in good health and CMV-seronegative. CDR3 residues: CASSQEASGFSYEQYF. Here the CDR3 DNA reads TGCGCCAGCAGCCAAGAAGCTAGCGGATTCTCCTACGAGCAGTACTTC.